This note documents a single T cell receptor beta chain sequence. Its specificity is not known. This sample is drawn from a study of post-analysis software for immune sequencing data. Study-wide results and limits: Four or five TRBV segments occurring more often in patients than controls included TRBV5-6, TRBV5-1 and TRBV20-1.

Between the trimmed V and J ends, which lost 5 bases and 0 bases, there was a span of 7 bases. The CDR3 length is 14 residues. Per germline, CDR1 SNHLY and CDR2 FYNNEI. TCR beta libraries were prepared from cDNA with unique molecular identifiers. TCRdb re-analysed the PCR reads in MiXCR, keeping a single row per CDR3 protein. The sample has about 150,000 distinct CDR3 sequences, about 32% seen once. This chain links TRBV2 with TRBJ2-2, with a weak D call TRBD1 (6 bases). The sample consisted of blood. This sequence originates from a girl aged 10 to 17 with multiple sclerosis. This CDR3 reads CASSQGSNTGELFF. The CDR3 nucleotides are TGTGCCAGCAGTCAGGGGTCGAACACCGGGGAGCTGTTTTTT.